These T cell receptor beta chains were read from a single sample in a study of T cell changes during pregnancy in multiple sclerosis. Some clones are missing from TCRdb's copy, which holds only in-frame ones; the method was immunoSEQ multiplex PCR. Of about 69,000 clones in the sample, around 90% are singletons; the top ten hold 1.4%. This specimen consisted of peripheral blood, obtained in the third trimester of pregnancy. The receptors were sampled from a female donor with multiple sclerosis, enrolled in a pregnancy study. Each CDR3 is given with its conserved first and last residue. Fields, in order: clone size, J gene, V gene, D gene, CDR3 protein, CDR3 DNA. The D gene is left open where the match is weak. The listing skips clone size in some rows; elsewhere it reads once, few, many or a size class.

abundance: -; j_gene: TRBJ1-5; v_gene: TRBV21-1; d_gene: -; CDR3aa: CASSRGQGAVRRADSNQPQHF; CDR3nt: TGTGCCAGCAGCAGAGGACAGGGGGCTGTCAGAAGGGCGGATAGCAATCAGCCCCAGCATTTT
abundance: -; j_gene: TRBJ1-2; v_gene: TRBV7-2; d_gene: -; CDR3aa: CASSLIRDGYTF; CDR3nt: TGTGCCAGCAGCTTGATCAGGGATGGCTACACCTTC
abundance: few; j_gene: TRBJ1-1; v_gene: TRBV19; d_gene: -; CDR3aa: CASSIGGRLNTEAFF; CDR3nt: TGTGCCAGTAGTATTGGAGGACGGTTGAACACTGAAGCTTTCTTT
abundance: once; j_gene: TRBJ2-3; v_gene: TRBV7-2; d_gene: TRBD2; CDR3aa: CASSSPAGGRTDTQYF; CDR3nt: TGTGCCAGCAGCTCCCCGGCGGGGGGCCGCACAGATACGCAGTATTTT
abundance: -; j_gene: TRBJ1-2; v_gene: TRBV5-1; d_gene: -; CDR3aa: CASSLETAYGYTF; CDR3nt: TGCGCCAGCAGCTTGGAGACAGCCTATGGCTACACCTTC
abundance: -; j_gene: TRBJ1-2; v_gene: TRBV14; d_gene: -; CDR3aa: CASSERGGRVYGYTF; CDR3nt: TGTGCCAGCAGCGAGAGGGGGGGTCGAGTCTATGGCTACACCTTC
abundance: -; j_gene: TRBJ1-6; v_gene: TRBV7-9; d_gene: TRBD1; CDR3aa: CASSPQGSASPLHF; CDR3nt: TGTGCCAGCAGCCCACAGGGGTCAGCCTCACCCCTCCACTTT
abundance: -; j_gene: TRBJ1-1; v_gene: TRBV5-4; d_gene: TRBD1; CDR3aa: CASSKRQGMNTEAFF; CDR3nt: TGTGCCAGCAGCAAGAGACAGGGAATGAACACTGAAGCTTTCTTT
abundance: -; j_gene: TRBJ2-5; v_gene: TRBV7-9; d_gene: -; CDR3aa: CASSLAPGSLQETQYF; CDR3nt: TGTGCCAGCAGCTTAGCCCCGGGAAGCCTCCAAGAGACCCAGTACTTC
abundance: few; j_gene: TRBJ2-1; v_gene: TRBV7-3; d_gene: TRBD2; CDR3aa: CASSPQRGGQGEQFF; CDR3nt: TGTGCCAGCAGCCCGCAGCGGGGGGGCCAAGGTGAGCAGTTCTTC
abundance: -; j_gene: TRBJ1-2; v_gene: TRBV19; d_gene: -; CDR3aa: CASSPAVGGYTF; CDR3nt: TGTGCCAGTAGTCCGGCAGTCGGGGGCTACACCTTC
abundance: -; j_gene: TRBJ2-7; v_gene: TRBV7-9; d_gene: -; CDR3aa: CASSRPGLTYEQYF; CDR3nt: TGTGCCAGCAGTCGACCGGGACTCACTTACGAGCAGTACTTC
abundance: -; j_gene: TRBJ2-5; v_gene: TRBV5-6; d_gene: -; CDR3aa: CASSFLASVIGRQETQYF; CDR3nt: TGTGCCAGCAGCTTTTTAGCCTCTGTGATCGGCCGACAAGAGACCCAGTACTTC
abundance: -; j_gene: TRBJ2-1; v_gene: TRBV19; d_gene: TRBD1; CDR3aa: CASSMRPGQGGSYNEQFF; CDR3nt: TGTGCCAGTAGTATGAGACCGGGACAGGGGGGCTCCTACAATGAGCAGTTCTTC
abundance: -; j_gene: TRBJ1-2; v_gene: TRBV18; d_gene: -; CDR3aa: CASSSTGVMDGYTF; CDR3nt: TGTGCCAGCTCTTCCACGGGGGTGATGGATGGCTACACCTTC
abundance: -; j_gene: TRBJ1-5; v_gene: TRBV6-4; d_gene: -; CDR3aa: CASSPPGLPGSNQPQHF; CDR3nt: TGTGCCAGCAGTCCCCCGGGACTCCCGGGAAGCAATCAGCCCCAGCATTTT
abundance: -; j_gene: TRBJ2-6; v_gene: TRBV6-1; d_gene: TRBD1; CDR3aa: CASMPGQGYVLTF; CDR3nt: TGTGCCAGCATGCCGGGACAGGGTTACGTCCTGACTTTC
abundance: -; j_gene: TRBJ2-1; v_gene: TRBV2; d_gene: -; CDR3aa: CASSEYEEQFF; CDR3nt: TGTGCCAGCAGTGAATACGAGGAGCAGTTCTTC
abundance: -; j_gene: TRBJ2-4; v_gene: TRBV5-4; d_gene: TRBD1; CDR3aa: CASSPGQGNIQYF; CDR3nt: TGTGCCAGCAGCCCCGGACAGGGAAACATTCAGTACTTC
abundance: -; j_gene: TRBJ2-3; v_gene: TRBV27; d_gene: TRBD2; CDR3aa: CASSPELAGAHTDTQYF; CDR3nt: TGTGCCAGCAGCCCGGAACTAGCGGGGGCACACACAGATACGCAGTATTTT
abundance: -; j_gene: TRBJ2-1; v_gene: TRBV11-1; d_gene: TRBD2; CDR3aa: CASSPTSVAGQFF; CDR3nt: TGTGCCAGCAGCCCGACTAGCGTGGCTGGGCAGTTCTTC
abundance: -; j_gene: TRBJ2-7; v_gene: TRBV6-5; d_gene: -; CDR3aa: CASSYSNEVEEQYF; CDR3nt: TGTGCCAGCAGTTACTCGAATGAAGTGGAGGAGCAGTACTTC
abundance: -; j_gene: TRBJ2-1; v_gene: TRBV7-3; d_gene: TRBD2; CDR3aa: CASSPAGTRGSEQFF; CDR3nt: TGTGCCAGCAGCCCCGCCGGGACTAGGGGCAGTGAGCAGTTCTTC
abundance: -; j_gene: TRBJ1-2; v_gene: TRBV5-4; d_gene: -; CDR3aa: CASSFLTDGYTF; CDR3nt: TGTGCCAGCAGCTTTCTGACAGATGGCTACACCTTC
abundance: -; j_gene: TRBJ1-2; v_gene: TRBV7-9; d_gene: TRBD1; CDR3aa: CASGSSSGRGLGGYTF; CDR3nt: TGTGCCAGCGGTTCTTCTTCGGGCAGGGGGCTAGGAGGCTACACCTTC
abundance: -; j_gene: TRBJ1-1; v_gene: TRBV7-2; d_gene: -; CDR3aa: CASSLVPDRLGLTEAFF; CDR3nt: TGTGCCAGCAGCTTAGTCCCTGACAGGTTGGGGCTCACTGAAGCTTTCTTT